This T cell receptor (beta chain) was observed in a study of graft-versus-host responses after intestinal transplantation. Study-wide results and limits: Early post-transplant HvG declines were associated with peak circulating GvH clone levels.

On this clone: The target antigen is unknown.

Germline values: CDR1 MDHEN, CDR2 SYDVKM. V lost 7 bases and J 6 bases, leaving 19 bases between the germline ends. The CDR3 sequence is 15 residues long. Assay: immunoSEQ multiplex PCR; the TCRdb copy retains only in-frame clones and omits some. In the table there are 50,000 to 55,000 clones, about 89% of which are singletons. This material consisted of unstimulated CD4+ T cells sorted from spleen or lymph node cells, taken before transplant. The rearrangement uses TRBV28 and TRBJ1-5, with a tentative D call TRBD1 (6 bases). The sequence was collected from a human donor who was the organ donor for an intestinal transplant. The CDR3, as DNA: TGTGCCAGCATCCGAGGGGGGGACCCAATTCAGCCCCAGCATTTT. It encodes CASIRGGDPIQPQHF.